This is a list of T cell receptor beta chains from one sample in a study of blood T cell repertoires in COVID-19. Produced via immunoSEQ multiplex PCR; TCRdb's table is partial and in-frame only. The data hold some 100,000 clones, with roughly nine tenths observed a single time. Sequences were obtained from peripheral blood. The receptors come from a man in his thirties or forties in a cohort sampled during active COVID-19. Each CDR3 is given with its conserved first and last residue. A D gene is named only where the DNA matches it firmly. Clone sizes are given selectively: once, few, many, or a class where the clone is expanded.

v_call,j_call,d_call,clone_size,cdr3_nt,cdr3_aa
TRBV5-6,TRBJ2-5,NA,NA,TGTGCCAGCAGTCCTATCCAGCGCGAGACCCAGTACTTC,CASSPIQRETQYF
TRBV7-9,TRBJ1-4,NA,NA,TGTGCCAGCAGCTTAGTCACAGAGAATGAAAAACTGTTTTTT,CASSLVTENEKLFF
TRBV7-9,TRBJ2-3,NA,NA,TGTGCCAGCAGCTTATGGCTCCAGGGCACAGATACGCAGTATTTT,CASSLWLQGTDTQYF
TRBV28,TRBJ1-5,TRBD1,NA,TGTGCCAGCAGCCAGGGACAGCACAATCAGCCCCAGCATTTT,CASSQGQHNQPQHF
TRBV6-5,TRBJ2-3,NA,NA,TGTGCCAGCAGTTACTCTTATCGGACGGGGGATACGCAGTATTTT,CASSYSYRTGDTQYF
TRBV24-1,TRBJ2-3,TRBD2,NA,TGTGCCACCAGTGACCCTAGCGGGGGCGGCACAGATACGCAGTATTTT,CATSDPSGGGTDTQYF
TRBV2,TRBJ2-7,NA,NA,TGTGCCAGCCGAGGGCAGGGGTCCTACGAGCAGTACTTC,CASRGQGSYEQYF
TRBV7-8,TRBJ2-7,NA,NA,TGTGCCAGCAGCCGCTATGGCCGGGGGAACGAGCAGTACTTC,CASSRYGRGNEQYF
TRBV12-3/TRBV12-4,TRBJ2-3,NA,NA,TGTGCCATTAGGACGGACTACACAGATACGCAGTATTTT,CAIRTDYTDTQYF
TRBV4-3,TRBJ1-2,TRBD1,NA,TGCGCCAGCAGCCAGGCTTGGGACAGGGCCTATGGCTACACCTTC,CASSQAWDRAYGYTF
TRBV21-1,TRBJ2-3,NA,NA,TGTGCCAGCAGCACCCGAAGAAGCGGGGCTAGCACAGATACGCAGTATTTT,CASSTRRSGASTDTQYF
TRBV18,TRBJ2-3,TRBD2,NA,TGTGCCAGCTCACCCAACAGCGGGGGAGCGGCAGATACGCAGTATTTT,CASSPNSGGAADTQYF
TRBV6-6,TRBJ1-3,NA,NA,TGTGCCAGCAGTCGCAACCTTCGTCCAGTTTCAGGAAACACCATATATTTT,CASSRNLRPVSGNTIYF
TRBV12-3/TRBV12-4,TRBJ2-7,TRBD1,NA,TGTGCCAGCAGTTCAGGGGGACACGAGCAGTACTTC,CASSSGGHEQYF
TRBV10-3,TRBJ1-2,TRBD1,once,TGTGCCATCAGTGAGCTGACAGGGGCCGCCTATGGCTACACCTTC,CAISELTGAAYGYTF
TRBV5-1,TRBJ1-6,NA,NA,TGCGCCAGCAGCTTGGGACAGGAGGCCTATAATTCACCCCTCCACTTT,CASSLGQEAYNSPLHF
TRBV11-2,TRBJ2-2,NA,NA,TGTGCCAGCAGCTTAGTCCTCGGTCGCGGGAACACCGGGGAGCTGTTTTTT,CASSLVLGRGNTGELFF
TRBV6-6,TRBJ2-3,TRBD2,once,TGTGCCAGCAGTCCAGCATCTAGCGGGGGGAGCACAGATACGCAGTATTTT,CASSPASSGGSTDTQYF
TRBV7-9,TRBJ1-6,NA,NA,TGTGCCAGCAGCTCGAGGGAAGTGGGGAATTCACCCCTCCACTTT,CASSSREVGNSPLHF
TRBV11-2,TRBJ2-7,NA,NA,TGTGCCAGCAGCTTAGGACCCACGGGGGAGTGGGACGAGCAGTACTTC,CASSLGPTGEWDEQYF
TRBV10-1,TRBJ2-3,NA,NA,TGCGCCAGCAGTGAAGGGGCCAGAGATACGCAGTATTTT,CASSEGARDTQYF
TRBV5-1,TRBJ1-1,TRBD1,NA,TGCGCCAGCAGCTTGGAAGGGGGCCGGAGCACTGAAGCTTTCTTT,CASSLEGGRSTEAFF
TRBV19,TRBJ2-2,NA,once,TGTGCCAGTAGTATCGTAACCGGGGAGCTGTTTTTT,CASSIVTGELFF
TRBV19,TRBJ2-3,TRBD2,NA,TGTGCCACCGTCGGACTAGCTAGCACAGATACGCAGTATTTT,CATVGLASTDTQYF
TRBV5-4,TRBJ2-2,TRBD2,NA,TGTGCCAGCAGCAGATACAGCGGGAAACGCGGGGAGCTGTTTTTT,CASSRYSGKRGELFF
TRBV6-6,TRBJ1-5,TRBD1,NA,TGTGCCAGCAGCCCCGACAGGGAAGTGCAGCCCCAGCATTTT,CASSPDREVQPQHF
TRBV6-5,TRBJ1-1,TRBD1,NA,TGTGCCAGCAGTTACCCGACAGGGGGTCAAGCTTTCTTT,CASSYPTGGQAFF
TRBV30,TRBJ2-5,NA,NA,TGTGCCTGGAGGTCTACAGGTAAAGAGACCCAGTACTTC,CAWRSTGKETQYF
TRBV6-6,TRBJ2-7,NA,NA,TGTGCCAGCAGTACAGACAGGTTTGGGTCCTACGAGCAGTACTTC,CASSTDRFGSYEQYF
TRBV7-2,TRBJ2-3,TRBD2,NA,TGTGCCAGCAGCTTCCTAGCGGGGGGGCCGATCACAGATACGCAGTATTTT,CASSFLAGGPITDTQYF
TRBV7-9,TRBJ1-1,NA,NA,TGTGCCAGCAGCCCAAACGGGGAAACTGAAGCTTTCTTT,CASSPNGETEAFF
TRBV28,TRBJ1-6,NA,NA,TGTGCCAGCAGTTTGTATTACGGGAATTCACCCCTCCACTTT,CASSLYYGNSPLHF